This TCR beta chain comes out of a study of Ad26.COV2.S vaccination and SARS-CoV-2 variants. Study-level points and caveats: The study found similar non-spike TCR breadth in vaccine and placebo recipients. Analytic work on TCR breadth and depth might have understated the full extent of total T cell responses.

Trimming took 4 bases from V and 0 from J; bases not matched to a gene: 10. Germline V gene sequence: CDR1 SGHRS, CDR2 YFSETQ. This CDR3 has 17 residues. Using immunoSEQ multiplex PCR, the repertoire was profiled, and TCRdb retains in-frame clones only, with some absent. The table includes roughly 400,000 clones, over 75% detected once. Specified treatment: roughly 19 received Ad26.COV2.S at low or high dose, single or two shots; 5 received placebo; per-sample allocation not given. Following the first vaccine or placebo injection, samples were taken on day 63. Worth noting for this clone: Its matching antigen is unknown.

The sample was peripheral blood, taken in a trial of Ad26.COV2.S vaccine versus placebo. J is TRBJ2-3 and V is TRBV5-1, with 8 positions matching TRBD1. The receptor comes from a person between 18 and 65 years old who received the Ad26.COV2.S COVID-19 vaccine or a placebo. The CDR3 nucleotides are TGCGCCAGCAGCACCGGGACAGGCCCAGATAGCACAGATACGCAGTATTTT. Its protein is CASSTGTGPDSTDTQYF.